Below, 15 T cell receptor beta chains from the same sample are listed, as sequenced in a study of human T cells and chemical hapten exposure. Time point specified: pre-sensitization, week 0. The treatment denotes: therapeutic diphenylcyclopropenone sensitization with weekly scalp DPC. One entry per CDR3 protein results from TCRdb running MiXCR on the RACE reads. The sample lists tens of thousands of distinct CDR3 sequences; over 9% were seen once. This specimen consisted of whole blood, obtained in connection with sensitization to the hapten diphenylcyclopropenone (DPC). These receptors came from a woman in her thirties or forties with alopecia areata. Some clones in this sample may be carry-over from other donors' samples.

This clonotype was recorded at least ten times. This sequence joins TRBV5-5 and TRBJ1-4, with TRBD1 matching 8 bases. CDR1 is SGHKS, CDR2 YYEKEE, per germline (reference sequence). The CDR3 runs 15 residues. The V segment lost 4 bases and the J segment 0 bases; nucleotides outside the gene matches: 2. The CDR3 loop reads CASSKGQATNEKLFF. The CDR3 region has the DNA TGTGCCAGCAGCAAGGGACAGGCAACTAATGAAAAACTGTTTTTT.

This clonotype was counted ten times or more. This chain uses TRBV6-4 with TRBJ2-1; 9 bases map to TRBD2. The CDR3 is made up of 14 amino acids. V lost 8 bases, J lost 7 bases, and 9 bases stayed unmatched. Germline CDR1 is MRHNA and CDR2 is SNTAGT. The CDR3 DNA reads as TGTGCCAGCTCAAGTAGCGGGAGAAAGAATGAGCAGTTCTTC. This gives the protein CASSSSGRKNEQFF.

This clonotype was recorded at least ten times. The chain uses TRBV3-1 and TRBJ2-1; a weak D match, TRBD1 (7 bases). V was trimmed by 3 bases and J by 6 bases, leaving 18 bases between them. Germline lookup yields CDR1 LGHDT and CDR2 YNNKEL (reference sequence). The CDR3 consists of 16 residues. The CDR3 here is CASSQAGQHIGNEQFF. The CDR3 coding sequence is TGTGCCAGCAGCCAGGCGGGACAGCATATCGGCAATGAGCAGTTCTTC.

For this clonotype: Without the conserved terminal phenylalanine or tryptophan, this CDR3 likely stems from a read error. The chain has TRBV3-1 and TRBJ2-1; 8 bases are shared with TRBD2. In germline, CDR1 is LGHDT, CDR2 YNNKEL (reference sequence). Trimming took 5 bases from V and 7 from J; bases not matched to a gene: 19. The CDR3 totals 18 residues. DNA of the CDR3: TGTGCCAGCAGCGCACTTAGCGGGGCGGGCTTCTACAATAATGAGCAGTTCTCC. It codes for CASSALSGAGFYNNEQFS.

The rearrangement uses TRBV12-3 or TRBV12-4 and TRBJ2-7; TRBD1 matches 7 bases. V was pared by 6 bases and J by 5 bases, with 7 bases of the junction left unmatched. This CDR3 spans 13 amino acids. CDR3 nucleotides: TGTGCCAGCAGGGGCCAGGGGGTGAACGAGCAGTACTTC. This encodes CASRGQGVNEQYF.

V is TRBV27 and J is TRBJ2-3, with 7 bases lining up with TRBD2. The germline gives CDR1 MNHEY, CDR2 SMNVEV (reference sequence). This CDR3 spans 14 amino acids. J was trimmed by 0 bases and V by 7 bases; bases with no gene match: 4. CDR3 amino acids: CASKASGSTDTQYF. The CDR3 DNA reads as TGTGCCAGCAAGGCTAGCGGTAGCACAGATACGCAGTATTTT.

The CDR3: CASSDSDRGPNTGELFF. As DNA, the CDR3 is TGTGCCAGCAGTGACTCTGACAGGGGCCCTAACACCGGGGAGCTGTTTTTT. V gene TRBV6-4 combines with J gene TRBJ2-2; 8 bases align to TRBD1. V was clipped by 0 bases and J by 2 bases; unmatched bases: 5. Germline V gene data show CDR1 as MRHNA and CDR2 as SNTAGT. This CDR3 is 17 amino acids long.

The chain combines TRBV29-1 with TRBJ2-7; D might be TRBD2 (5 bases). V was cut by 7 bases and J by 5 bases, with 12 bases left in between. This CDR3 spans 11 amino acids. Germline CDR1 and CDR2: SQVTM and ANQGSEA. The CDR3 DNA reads TGCAGCGGAGCGGTCGTCAACGAGCAGTACTTC. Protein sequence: CSGAVVNEQYF.

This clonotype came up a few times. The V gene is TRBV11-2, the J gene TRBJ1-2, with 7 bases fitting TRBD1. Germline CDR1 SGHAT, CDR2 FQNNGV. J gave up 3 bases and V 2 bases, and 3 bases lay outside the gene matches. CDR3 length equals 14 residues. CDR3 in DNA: TGTGCCAGCAGCTTAAGCAGGGGGGACTATGGCTACACCTTC. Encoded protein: CASSLSRGDYGYTF.

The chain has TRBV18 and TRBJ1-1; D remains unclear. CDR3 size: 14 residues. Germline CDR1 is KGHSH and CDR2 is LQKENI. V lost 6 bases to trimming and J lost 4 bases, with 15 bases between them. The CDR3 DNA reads TGTGCCAGCTCCCCCATGGGAGGGATCACTGAAGCTTTCTTT. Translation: CASSPMGGITEAFF.

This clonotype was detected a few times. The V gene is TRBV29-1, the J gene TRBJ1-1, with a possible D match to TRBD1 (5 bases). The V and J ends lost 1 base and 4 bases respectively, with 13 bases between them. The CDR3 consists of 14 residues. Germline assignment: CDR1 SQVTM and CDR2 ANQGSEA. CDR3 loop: CSVEGGGAGTEAFF. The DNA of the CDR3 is TGCAGCGTTGAAGGGGGAGGGGCGGGCACTGAAGCTTTCTTT.

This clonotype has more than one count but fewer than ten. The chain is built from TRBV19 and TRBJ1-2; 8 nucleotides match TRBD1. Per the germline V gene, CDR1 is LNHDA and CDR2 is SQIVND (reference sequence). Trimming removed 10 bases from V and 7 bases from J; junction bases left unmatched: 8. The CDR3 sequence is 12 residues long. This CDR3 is CATRQGLGGYTF. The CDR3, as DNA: TGTGCCACCCGACAGGGGTTAGGTGGCTACACCTTC.

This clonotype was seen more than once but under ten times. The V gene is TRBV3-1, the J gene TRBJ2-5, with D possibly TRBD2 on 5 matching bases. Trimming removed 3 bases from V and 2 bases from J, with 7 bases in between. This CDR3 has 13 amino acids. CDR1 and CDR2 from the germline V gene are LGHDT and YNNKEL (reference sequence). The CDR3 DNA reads TGTGCCAGCAGCCATCGGGAACAAGAGACCCAGTACTTC. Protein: CASSHREQETQYF.

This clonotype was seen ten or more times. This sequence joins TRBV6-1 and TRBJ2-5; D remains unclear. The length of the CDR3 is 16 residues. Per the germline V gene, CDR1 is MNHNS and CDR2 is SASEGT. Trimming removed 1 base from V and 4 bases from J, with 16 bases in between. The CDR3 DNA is TGTGCCAGCAGTGAAGGGGTGGTTCGTTTGGGAGAGACCCAGTACTTC. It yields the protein CASSEGVVRLGETQYF.

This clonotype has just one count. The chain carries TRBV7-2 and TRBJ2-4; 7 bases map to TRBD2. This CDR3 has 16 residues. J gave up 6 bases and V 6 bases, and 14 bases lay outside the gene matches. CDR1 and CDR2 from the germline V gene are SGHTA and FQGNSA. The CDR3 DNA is TGTGCCAGCAGATCGCTGGGAGGGAGCAGAGGAAACATTCAGTACTTC. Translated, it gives CASRSLGGSRGNIQYF.